This TCR beta chain was identified during a study of blood T cell repertoires in COVID-19. The wider study: Some COVID-19 samples were acute and others convalescent; all came from the United States, Italy and Spain. In each case, the material was cDNA or gDNA derived from T cells, B-cell-depleted T cells, or PBMCs.

The CDR3 is 13 amino acids. The junction had 6 bases not matched to a gene; V was cut back by 8 bases and J by 5 bases. CDR1 is LNHNV, CDR2 YYDKDF, per germline (reference sequence). Per the original data handling: Estimation of nucleated cell counts relied on the amplification of reference gene primers. TCRdb's copy holds only in-frame clones and misses some; the assay was immunoSEQ multiplex PCR. That table gives V, J and clone size, and the DNA gave D and trimming. The table records roughly 80,000 clones, 75% to 90% of them present only once. The sequenced sample was peripheral blood. The rearrangement uses TRBV15 and TRBJ2-5, with TRBD1 matching 9 bases. The clonotype was recovered from a human donor in a cohort sampled during active COVID-19. The DNA for the CDR3 is TGTGCCACCGGGACAGGGCGCGGGGAGACCCAGTACTTC. It is translated as CATGTGRGETQYF. The whole variable domain, filled in from reference TRBV15 and TRBJ2-5, reads DAMVIQNPRYQVTQFGKPVTLSCSQTLNHNVMYWYQQKSSQAPKLLFHYYDKDFNNEADTPDNFQSRRPNTSFCFLDIRSPGLGDTAMYLCATGTGRGETQYFGPGTRLLVL.